The 19 T cell receptor beta chains below all came from one sample that was sequenced in a study of resident and recirculating memory T cells in vitiligo. Generated by immunoSEQ multiplex PCR, the TCRdb table keeps only in-frame clones and is missing some. The sample consists of tens of thousands of clones, roughly nine tenths of them appearing once. The specimen was blood. These receptors were obtained from a male donor with vitiligo.

V and J are TRBV18 and TRBJ1-1, with D uncertain. CDR1 and CDR2 (germline): KGHSH, LQKENI. The CDR3 runs 15 residues. Between the trimmed V and J ends, which lost 4 bases and 2 bases, there was a span of 14 bases. CDR3: CASSLRRGFNTEAFF. The CDR3 bases are TGTGCCAGCTCACTACGACGAGGGTTTAACACTGAAGCTTTCTTT.

The chain employs TRBV7-2 and TRBJ2-3; D is perhaps TRBD2 (6 bases). V was clipped by 2 bases and J by 2 bases, with 11 bases between them. Germline V lookup: CDR1 SGHTA, CDR2 FQGNSA. This CDR3 comprises 15 residues. The CDR3 here is CASSLRGLDTDTQYF. CDR3 nucleotide sequence: TGTGCCAGCAGCTTACGGGGGTTGGACACAGATACGCAGTATTTT.

V usage is TRBV7-9 and J usage is TRBJ1-6; no clear D. CDR1 and CDR2 (germline): SEHNR, FQNEAQ (reference sequence). V lost 1 base to trimming and J lost 3 bases, with 4 bases between them. CDR3 size: 14 residues. The CDR3 loop is CASSLDSYNSPLHF. The DNA for the CDR3 is TGTGCCAGCAGCTTAGACAGCTATAATTCACCCCTCCACTTT.

V is TRBV9 and J is TRBJ2-5; tentatively, D is TRBD1 (5 bases). With 0 bases removed from V and 0 bases from J, the gap between germline ends came to 9 bases. Germline V gives CDR1 SGDLS, CDR2 YYNGEE. The CDR3 has 15 residues. This CDR3 reads CASSVEQGHQETQYF. CDR3 sequence (DNA): TGTGCCAGCAGCGTAGAGCAGGGTCACCAAGAGACCCAGTACTTC.

This clone was recorded only once. J is TRBJ2-3 and V is TRBV5-1, with no clear D. Germline CDR1 and CDR2: SGHRS and YFSETQ. V shed 0 bases and J shed 2 bases, with 10 bases lying between them. The CDR3 sequence is 15 residues long. The CDR3 loop reads CASSLVSGPTDTQYF. CDR3 nucleotides: TGCGCCAGCAGCTTGGTGTCAGGCCCCACAGATACGCAGTATTTT. The full variable domain, with the rest looked up from reference TRBV5-1 and TRBJ2-3, is KAGVTQTPRYLIKTRGQQVTLSCSPISGHRSVSWYQQTPGQGLQFLFEYFSETQRNKGNFPGRFSGRQFSNSRSEMNVSTLELGDSALYLCASSLVSGPTDTQYFGPGTRLTVL.

In its sample, this clone was seen a few times. V and J are TRBV7-2 and TRBJ1-1; TRBD1 might be the D (6 bases). Trimming cost V 5 bases and J 0 bases, with 13 bases left between them. Germline-derived CDR1 and CDR2 are SGHTA and FQGNSA. The CDR3 has 15 residues. The CDR3 sequence: CASSLRRTVNTEAFF. CDR3 bases: TGTGCCAGCAGCCTCCGACGGACAGTGAACACTGAAGCTTTCTTT.

The chain has TRBV15 and TRBJ1-4; 10 bases match TRBD1. The V gene's germline CDR1 is LNHNV and CDR2 YYDKDF (reference sequence). J lost 8 bases, V lost 5 bases, and 11 bases had no gene match. CDR3 length: 16 amino acids. Here the CDR3 DNA reads TGTGCCACCAGCGATCCCGGGACAGGGGACGAGGAAAAACTGTTTTTT. It encodes CATSDPGTGDEEKLFF.

The genes are TRBV19 and TRBJ2-7, with D maybe TRBD2 (6 bases). The germline V gene has CDR1 LNHDA and CDR2 SQIVND (reference sequence). The CDR3 contains 15 residues. V lost 6 bases and J 4 bases, leaving 19 bases between the germline ends. CDR3 DNA sequence: TGTGCCAGTAGGGTGGGTCCGGGAGCCGGATACGAGCAGTACTTC. It encodes CASRVGPGAGYEQYF.

This clone was counted between two and nine times. The V and J genes are TRBV6-6 and TRBJ2-1, with a tentative D call TRBD1 (7 bases). The germline V and J ends were trimmed by 4 bases and 10 bases, with 14 bases remaining between them. The germline gives CDR1 MNHNY, CDR2 SVGAGI (reference sequence). The CDR3 runs to 13 residues. This CDR3 is CASSSFQGGEQFF. The CDR3 bases are TGTGCCAGCAGTTCCTTCCAGGGGGGCGAGCAGTTCTTC.

The chain recombines TRBV5-1 with TRBJ2-3, with 9 bases lining up with TRBD2. The CDR3 runs 15 residues. V lost 1 base to trimming and J lost 1 base; unmatched junction nucleotides: 1. Germline assignment: CDR1 SGHRS and CDR2 YFSETQ. The CDR3 sequence is CASSLSSGGTDTQYF. The CDR3 DNA follows: TGCGCCAGCAGCTTGTCTAGCGGGGGCACAGATACGCAGTATTTT.

In this sample, this clone turned up once. The CDR3 DNA sequence: TGTGCCAGCAGTTCGGGGGGACTTCCACCAGATACGCAGTATTTT. This gives the protein CASSSGGLPPDTQYF. The rearrangement joins TRBV5-4 to TRBJ2-3; 7 bases match TRBD2. This CDR3 is built from 15 residues. Germline lookup yields CDR1 SGHNT and CDR2 YYREEE (reference sequence). The V gene end was trimmed by 5 bases and the J gene end by 4 bases; junction bases not matched to a gene: 10.

The chain carries TRBV5-1 and TRBJ2-3, with 11 bases fitting TRBD2. The CDR3 totals 16 residues. Germline CDR1 and CDR2: SGHRS and YFSETQ. The junction had 3 bases not matched to a gene; V was cut back by 1 base and J by 2 bases. DNA of the CDR3: TGCGCCAGCAGCTTGCTAGCGGGGGGCCTCACAGATACGCAGTATTTT. Translation gives CASSLLAGGLTDTQYF.

The sample holds one count of this clone. The CDR3 sequence: CASSLTRPNSPLHF. The CDR3 coding sequence is TGTGCCAGCAGTCTAACTCGCCCTAATTCACCCCTCCACTTT. J is TRBJ1-6 and V is TRBV28; no clear D. The ends were cut back, 5 bases at V and 6 bases at J, with 11 bases in the middle. CDR1 MDHEN and CDR2 SYDVKM come from the germline V gene. The CDR3 is 14 residues long.

The rearrangement uses TRBV5-1 and TRBJ2-5; tentatively, D is TRBD1 (6 bases). V lost 4 bases, J lost 3 bases, and 13 bases lay in between. This CDR3 contains 14 residues. The germline gives CDR1 SGHRS, CDR2 YFSETQ. CDR3 residues: CASSQDPGEETQYF. In DNA, the CDR3 is TGCGCCAGCAGCCAAGACCCAGGGGAAGAGACCCAGTACTTC.

The V and J genes are TRBV19 and TRBJ1-1, with unresolved D. The V gene's germline CDR1 is LNHDA and CDR2 SQIVND (reference sequence). V lost 0 bases, J lost 1 base, and 15 bases lay in between. CDR3 length: 17 amino acids. CDR3 region: CASSIDLLQYTNTEAFF. DNA for the CDR3: TGTGCCAGTAGTATAGATCTCCTCCAGTACACGAACACTGAAGCTTTCTTT.

The chain combines TRBV7-9 with TRBJ2-3, with TRBD2 identical over 13 bases. This CDR3 has 19 amino acids. V shed 0 bases and J 2 bases; nucleotides not matched to a gene: 8. CDR1 SEHNR and CDR2 FQNEAQ come from the germline V gene (reference sequence). CDR3 in amino acids: CASSLALPGLAGVTDTQYF. The CDR3 nucleotides are TGTGCCAGCAGCTTAGCGCTACCTGGACTAGCGGGGGTCACAGATACGCAGTATTTT.

The V and J genes are TRBV4-3 and TRBJ2-7, with 10 bases lining up with TRBD2. The CDR3 spans 16 residues. V shed 3 bases, J shed 6 bases, and the junction held 11 bases outside the gene matches. Germline CDR1 reads LGHNA; CDR2 reads YSLEER. The CDR3, as DNA: TGCGCCAGCAGCCAGGTTCTTAGCGGGGGGCGGGGCGAGCAGTACTTC. Translating gives CASSQVLSGGRGEQYF.

The V gene is TRBV2, the J gene TRBJ2-7; maybe TRBD2 (6 bases). Germline CDR1 and CDR2: SNHLY and FYNNEI. V shed 9 bases and J shed 5 bases, with 14 bases lying between them. The CDR3 is made up of 12 amino acids. The CDR3 here is CARGTQVHEQYF. DNA of the CDR3: TGTGCCAGAGGGACTCAGGTCCACGAGCAGTACTTC. The complete variable domain, with remaining parts taken from reference TRBV2 and TRBJ2-7, reads EPEVTQTPSHQVTQMGQEVILRCVPISNHLYFYWYRQILGQKVEFLVSFYNNEISEKSEIFDDQFSVERPDGSNFTLKIRSTKLEDSAMYFCARGTQVHEQYFGPGTRLTVT.

This chain uses TRBV6-5 with TRBJ1-2; D remains unclear. The germline V and J ends were trimmed by 2 bases and 6 bases, with 13 bases remaining between them. The CDR3 has 14 residues. Looked up from germline, CDR1 is MNHEY and CDR2 is SVGAGI. The DNA of the CDR3 is TGTGCCAGCAGTTACGAGGGAGGGCTCAATGGCTACACCTTC. Protein sequence: CASSYEGGLNGYTF.